The 20 T cell receptor beta chains in this list originate from one sample, sequenced in a study of regulatory T cells in long-lasting Graves disease. Time point denoted: persistent/refractory GD, antithyroid drugs over 5 years with positive TRAb. PBMC-extracted RNA yielded the TCR library. Combining iRepertoire HTBI primers with Arm-PCR of CDR3 regions, the authors built TCR beta libraries. TCRdb fed the multiplex PCR reads into MiXCR, producing one record per CDR3 protein. The sample consists of hundreds of thousands of distinct CDR3 sequences, roughly 21% of them appearing once. The sequences come from peripheral blood mononuclear cells (PBMCs), collected when the disease was refractory, from a patient treated with antithyroid drugs. The origin of the receptors is a female donor with Graves disease.

About this clonotype itself: This likely traces to a read error, being one base from a far larger clone. The chain joins TRBV6-1 to TRBJ1-1; D is ambiguous. CDR3 size: 13 residues. Germline V gives CDR1 MNHNS, CDR2 SASEGT. The CDR3 loop is CASSRGGNTEVFF. Here the CDR3 DNA reads TGTGCCAGCAGCCGGGGAGGGAACACTGAAGTTTTCTTT.

This chain joins TRBV12-3 or TRBV12-4 and TRBJ2-6, with 13 bases matching TRBD2. CDR3 length: 18 amino acids. The V and J ends lost 4 bases and 1 base, in that order; junction bases with no gene match: 4. Here the CDR3 reads CASSSPGLAGSGANVLTF. As DNA, the CDR3 is TGTGCCAGCAGTTCACCGGGACTAGCGGGATCTGGGGCCAACGTCCTGACTTTC.

There are many counts of this clonotype. V is TRBV20-1 and J is TRBJ2-7; 12 bases fit TRBD2. This CDR3 spans 14 amino acids. V gave up 3 bases and J gave up 3 bases; unmatched junction bases: 3. Looked up from germline, CDR1 is DFQATT and CDR2 is SNEGSKA (reference sequence). This CDR3 reads CSARETSGGYEQYF. CDR3 sequence (DNA): TGCAGTGCTAGGGAGACTAGCGGGGGCTACGAGCAGTACTTC.

The rearrangement uses TRBV20-1 and TRBJ2-4; 9 bases match TRBD1. J lost 2 bases, V lost 3 bases, and 11 bases had no gene match. CDR1 and CDR2 (germline): DFQATT, SNEGSKA (reference sequence). The CDR3 loop spans 17 amino acids. The CDR3 spells CSASPRQGGGTKNIQYF. In DNA form, the CDR3 reads TGCAGTGCTAGTCCTAGACAGGGGGGCGGAACCAAAAACATTCAGTACTTC.

This clonotype was detected ten times or more. CDR3 sequence: CASSLSGSFSYEQYF. CDR3 in DNA: TGTGCCAGCAGTCTTAGCGGGTCCTTCTCCTACGAGCAGTACTTC. This sequence joins TRBV27 and TRBJ2-7, with 7 nucleotides matching TRBD2. Germline assignment: CDR1 MNHEY and CDR2 SMNVEV (reference sequence). This CDR3 region has 15 residues. V lost 5 bases, J lost 0 bases, and 7 bases stayed unmatched.

This clonotype was detected ten times or more. This rearrangement joins TRBV24-1 to TRBJ1-2, with 7 bases fitting TRBD1. The germline gives CDR1 KGHDR, CDR2 SFDVKD. Germline trimming cut 4 bases from V and 6 bases from J; bases unmatched to any gene: 1. The CDR3 is made up of 12 amino acids. The CDR3 DNA reads as TGTGCCACCAGTGAAGACAGGGATGGCTACACCTTC. This sequence encodes CATSEDRDGYTF.

This clonotype was detected only a few times. The rearrangement uses TRBV28 and TRBJ1-4; 7 bases match TRBD1. Per the germline V gene, CDR1 is MDHEN and CDR2 is SYDVKM. The CDR3 contains 13 residues. Trimming removed 6 bases from V and 5 bases from J; junction bases left unmatched: 3. The CDR3, as DNA: TGTGCCAGCAGCGGACAGGCAAATGAAAAACTGTTTTTT. Protein sequence: CASSGQANEKLFF.

The table lists this clonotype with many counts. The rearrangement links TRBV7-9 to TRBJ1-2; D remains unclear. This CDR3 has 14 residues. Germline V CDR1 and CDR2: SEHNR, FQNEAQ (reference sequence). Trimming left V 5 bases short and J 8 bases short, with 18 bases between. Written as DNA, the CDR3 is TGTGCCAGCAGCGACCCACTAGTCCGGACGGGCTACACCTTC. The encoded protein is CASSDPLVRTGYTF.

This clonotype has at least ten counts. V gene TRBV27 combines with J gene TRBJ1-1; tentatively, D is TRBD1 (5 bases). The CDR3 is 15 residues long. In germline, CDR1 is MNHEY, CDR2 SMNVEV (reference sequence). Trimming removed 0 bases from V and 1 base from J, with 9 bases in between. This CDR3 reads CASSLSSGWNTEAFF. DNA for the CDR3: TGTGCCAGCAGTTTATCGTCAGGGTGGAACACTGAAGCTTTCTTT.

There are many counts of this clonotype. This chain joins TRBV20-1 and TRBJ1-2; 10 bases are a match to TRBD1. The CDR3 is 12 residues long. Trimming took 3 bases from V and 8 from J; bases not matched to a gene: 3. Germline lookup yields CDR1 DFQATT and CDR2 SNEGSKA (reference sequence). The CDR3 region is CSARTGGWGYTF. CDR3 bases: TGCAGTGCTAGGACAGGGGGCTGGGGCTACACCTTC.

The rearrangement joins TRBV18 to TRBJ1-2; D call uncertain. V gave up 1 base and J gave up 8 bases, with 11 bases separating them. The CDR3 length is 13 residues. Germline CDR1 and CDR2: KGHSH and LQKENI. The CDR3 sequence is CASSPRDSVGYTF. CDR3 DNA: TGTGCCAGCTCACCACGAGATTCGGTCGGCTACACCTTC.

This clonotype was detected only a few times. The chain is built from TRBV29-1 and TRBJ1-4, with a possible D match to TRBD1 (6 bases). V lost 6 bases and J 6 bases, leaving 11 bases between the germline ends. The CDR3 loop spans 12 amino acids. Germline CDR1 is SQVTM and CDR2 is ANQGSEA. The CDR3 sequence is CSVSTGYEKLFF. The CDR3 bases are TGCAGCGTATCGACAGGCTATGAAAAACTGTTTTTT.

Many counts were recorded for this clonotype. V and J are TRBV28 and TRBJ1-5, with 7 bases that match TRBD1. From germline, CDR1 is MDHEN and CDR2 SYDVKM. The CDR3 spans 14 residues. J gave up 7 bases and V 5 bases, and 8 bases lay outside the gene matches. The CDR3 loop reads CASSATGINQPQHF. DNA of the CDR3: TGTGCCAGCAGTGCGACAGGGATAAACCAGCCCCAGCATTTT.

This chain connects TRBV24-1 to TRBJ2-2; no reliable D call. V was trimmed by 1 base and J by 0 bases, leaving 8 bases between them. Germline assignment: CDR1 KGHDR and CDR2 SFDVKD. The CDR3 is 16 amino acids. CDR3 region: CATSDFSTANTGELFF. The CDR3, as DNA: TGTGCCACCAGTGATTTCAGCACCGCGAACACCGGGGAGCTGTTTTTT.

This clonotype was detected ten times or more. The chain recombines TRBV12-3 or TRBV12-4 with TRBJ1-4; TRBD1 might be the D (6 bases). V lost 8 bases to trimming and J lost 0 bases, with 19 bases between them. The CDR3 runs 17 residues. The CDR3 is CASGFQTGLSTNEKLFF. The CDR3 DNA sequence: TGTGCCAGCGGATTCCAGACAGGTCTATCAACTAATGAAAAACTGTTTTTT.

This clonotype was counted many times. This sequence joins TRBV7-2 and TRBJ1-2; no firm D call. CDR1 is SGHTA, CDR2 FQGNSA, per germline. With 1 base removed from V and 3 bases from J, the gap between germline ends came to 9 bases. This CDR3 has 14 amino acids. This CDR3 reads CASSLGARDYGYTF. As DNA, the CDR3 is TGTGCCAGCAGCTTAGGGGCGCGTGACTATGGCTACACCTTC.

This clonotype was recorded many times. The chain links TRBV24-1 to TRBJ1-5; 9 bases map to TRBD1. The germline V gene encodes CDR1 KGHDR and CDR2 SFDVKD. The length of the CDR3 is 19 residues. V gave up 4 bases and J gave up 0 bases; unmatched junction bases: 12. The chain's CDR3 is CATSDYRDRVDFSNQPQHF. The DNA for the CDR3 is TGTGCCACCAGTGACTACCGGGACAGGGTCGACTTTAGCAATCAGCCCCAGCATTTT.

The CDR3 sequence is CASSIQQGGVTF. CDR3 DNA sequence: TGTGCCAGCAGCATTCAACAGGGGGGAGTCACCTTC. The gene calls are TRBV7-8 and TRBJ1-2, with 8 bases that match TRBD1. The CDR3 is made up of 12 amino acids. With V trimmed by 5 bases and J by 13 bases, 9 bases remained unmatched. The V gene's germline CDR1 is SGHVS and CDR2 FQNEAQ.

This clonotype occurred a few times. The chain recombines TRBV7-9 with TRBJ2-1, with 9 bases identical to TRBD1. Trimming at V came to 3 bases and at J to 2 bases, leaving 5 bases not matched to a gene. The CDR3 has 16 amino acids. Looked up from germline, CDR1 is SEHNR and CDR2 is FQNEAQ (reference sequence). CDR3: CASSFAGQGAYNEQFF. CDR3 in DNA: TGTGCCAGCAGCTTTGCGGGACAGGGCGCCTACAATGAGCAGTTCTTC.

This clonotype was detected ten times or more. The chain has TRBV27 and TRBJ1-5; D possibly corresponds to TRBD1 (5 bases). Germline CDR1 is MNHEY and CDR2 is SMNVEV (reference sequence). The CDR3 totals 16 residues. Between the trimmed V and J ends, which lost 3 bases and 4 bases, there was a span of 16 bases. The CDR3 nucleotides are TGTGCCAGCAGTTTCTCAGGGAGCGCATCAAATCAGCCCCAGCATTTT. Translation gives CASSFSGSASNQPQHF.